This T cell receptor beta chain derives from a study of blood T cell repertoires in COVID-19. The CDR3 is 15 residues long. Per germline, CDR1 MDHEN and CDR2 SYDVKM. V was clipped by 5 bases and J by 8 bases, with 16 bases between them. Profiled with immunoSEQ multiplex PCR; TCRdb holds only in-frame clones, not every one. In the table there are 300,000 to 350,000 clones, around nine tenths of which are singletons. The specimen was PBMCs or T cells enriched from blood (not recorded which). This clonotype was obtained from a woman in her 30s who had been exposed to COVID-19. The gene calls are TRBV28 and TRBJ1-6; a weak D match, TRBD1 (6 bases). CDR3 region: CASSKPDRDHSPLHF. Written as DNA, the CDR3 is TGTGCCAGCAGTAAGCCGGACAGAGATCATTCACCCCTCCACTTT.